A single sample gave rise to the 24 T cell receptor beta chains below, sequenced in a study of spatial heterogeneity in lung cancer. Regarding the study as a whole: Counts of expanded intratumoral alpha and beta TCRs tracked tumor mutation counts.

Regarding time point: sample taken at primary tumor resection. Their recognized antigens are unknown. In TCRdb, the 5' RACE reads were re-called with MiXCR into one record per CDR3 protein. The profile shows 9,500 to 11,000 distinct CDR3 sequences, less than 15% of them singletons. The starting material was lung tumor tissue, obtained at surgery. The receptors were sampled from a male donor with early-stage non-small cell lung cancer.

By share, this clonotype ranks as medium-sized. This beta chain is off target for a library built for alpha chains, so its abundance means little. The V and J genes are TRBV11-3 and TRBJ2-3, with 9 bases aligning to TRBD2. Germline lookup yields CDR1 SGHNT and CDR2 YENEEA. The CDR3 has 16 residues. The ends lost 1 base at V and 2 bases at J; junction bases unmatched: 4. For the CDR3, the DNA is TGTGCCAGCAGCTTAGCCCCTAGCGGGATCACAGATACGCAGTATTTT. Its translation: CASSLAPSGITDTQYF.

This clonotype occurred many times. Since it is a stray read in a library aimed at alpha chains, this beta chain has a size that is not meaningful. V is TRBV18 and J is TRBJ1-1, with 9 positions matching TRBD1. Looked up from germline, CDR1 is KGHSH and CDR2 is LQKENI. The ends lost 3 bases at V and 1 base at J; junction bases unmatched: 0. CDR3 length: 14 amino acids. CDR3 amino acids: CASSPGQGNTEAFF. The CDR3 bases are TGTGCCAGCTCACCGGGACAGGGGAACACTGAAGCTTTCTTT.

This clonotype was counted only a few times. This beta chain lies outside the target of a library built for alpha chains; its clone size means little. V is TRBV12-5 and J is TRBJ2-1; maybe TRBD2 (5 bases). The germline gives CDR1 LGHNT, CDR2 FRNRAP. The V end lost 5 bases, the J end lost 6 bases, and 14 bases lay between the germline ends. The CDR3 totals 14 residues. CDR3 nucleotides: TGTGCTAGTGGTCTTCAGGACTTTCTCAATGAGCAGTTCTTC. It codes for CASGLQDFLNEQFF.

This clonotype was counted many times. Because the library targeted alpha chains, this beta chain is an off-target read whose size means little. The chain recombines TRBV29-1 with TRBJ1-1; 7 positions agree with TRBD1. The CDR3 runs 14 residues. The ends lost 6 bases at V and 1 base at J; junction bases unmatched: 8. CDR1 is SQVTM, CDR2 ANQGSEA, per germline. The CDR3 here is CSVALGQSNTEAFF. In nucleotides, the CDR3 is TGCAGCGTCGCCCTGGGACAGTCGAACACTGAAGCTTTCTTT.

At least ten counts were recorded for this clonotype. The library was designed around alpha chains, so this beta chain is a stray read whose abundance carries little weight. The chain combines TRBV30 with TRBJ2-2; D is possibly TRBD2 (5 bases). The CDR3 totals 14 residues. V lost 0 bases and J 7 bases, leaving 12 bases between the germline ends. Germline loops: CDR1 GTSNPN, CDR2 SVGIG (reference sequence). CDR3 nucleotide sequence: TGTGCCTGGAGTGTGAAAGGCCGGGGCGGGGAGCTGTTTTTT. Translation: CAWSVKGRGGELFF.

This clonotype was seen at least ten times. The library was designed around alpha chains, so this beta chain is a stray read whose abundance carries little weight. The chain employs TRBV12-3 or TRBV12-4 and TRBJ2-5; no reliable D call. This CDR3 spans 15 amino acids. Trimming took 2 bases from V and 1 from J, leaving 11 bases between them. CDR3 nucleotides: TGTGCCAGCAGTTTACTAGAATCAATCCAAGAGACCCAGTACTTC. Translating gives CASSLLESIQETQYF.

This clonotype was recorded at least ten times. Being off target in a library aimed at alpha chains, this beta chain has a size of little meaning. The genes are TRBV5-1 and TRBJ2-5; D possibly corresponds to TRBD1 (5 bases). V dropped 1 base and J dropped 3 bases, with 10 bases sitting between them. The CDR3 totals 14 residues. CDR1 and CDR2 (germline): SGHRS, YFSETQ. Here the CDR3 DNA reads TGCGCCAGCAGCTTGCGACAGATGAAAGAGACCCAGTACTTC. Translation gives CASSLRQMKETQYF. Together with reference TRBV5-1 and TRBJ2-5, the CDR3 gives the full variable domain: KAGVTQTPRYLIKTRGQQVTLSCSPISGHRSVSWYQQTPGQGLQFLFEYFSETQRNKGNFPGRFSGRQFSNSRSEMNVSTLELGDSALYLCASSLRQMKETQYFGPGTRLLVL.

This clonotype was detected ten times or more. With the library built for alpha chains, this beta chain is off target and its frequency is not meaningful. The chain uses TRBV29-1 and TRBJ1-2, with D hard to call. The V and J ends lost 5 bases and 3 bases respectively, with 7 bases between them. Germline V gives CDR1 SQVTM, CDR2 ANQGSEA. This CDR3 is 11 amino acids long. The CDR3 nucleotides are TGCAGCGTTCCGGCAGACTATGGCTACACCTTC. It is translated as CSVPADYGYTF. The full variable domain, its missing parts supplied by reference TRBV29-1 and TRBJ1-2, is SAVISQKPSRDICQRGTSLTIQCQVDSQVTMMFWYRQQPGQSLTLIATANQGSEATYESGFVIDKFPISRPNLTFSTLTVSNMSPEDSSIYLCSVPADYGYTFGSGTRLTVV.

This clonotype was seen many times. This beta chain came through as a stray read in a library set up for alpha chains, and its size says little. V and J are TRBV20-1 and TRBJ1-2, with D tentatively TRBD1 (6 bases). Germline CDR1 DFQATT, CDR2 SNEGSKA (reference sequence). V lost 7 bases and J 8 bases, leaving 14 bases between the germline ends. The CDR3 is made up of 11 amino acids. The CDR3 bases are TGCAGTGTTCCAGGGGTTGGGGGCTACACCTTC. Translating gives CSVPGVGGYTF.

Details on this clonotype: This beta chain lies outside the target of a library built for alpha chains; its clone size means little. The CDR3 region is CASSPWGSGTRSYNEQFF. The CDR3 nucleotides read TGTGCCAGCAGCCCATGGGGTAGCGGGACCCGCTCCTACAATGAGCAGTTCTTC. The chain links TRBV3-1 to TRBJ2-1; 8 nucleotides match TRBD2. This CDR3 has 18 amino acids. V lost 4 bases to trimming and J lost 0 bases; unmatched junction nucleotides: 11. In germline, CDR1 is LGHDT, CDR2 YNNKEL (reference sequence).

This clonotype was seen at least ten times. This beta chain is off target for a library built for alpha chains, so its abundance means little. This chain joins TRBV12-3 or TRBV12-4 and TRBJ2-5; D not resolved. The germline V and J ends were trimmed by 0 bases and 9 bases, with 17 bases remaining between them. The CDR3 is made up of 15 amino acids. CDR3 in DNA: TGTGCCAGCAGTTTAGCGCAGAAACGTCAAGAAGCCCAGTACTTC. Residues: CASSLAQKRQEAQYF.

At least ten counts were recorded for this clonotype. In a library made to pick up alpha chains, this beta chain is a stray read with a size that means little. The chain carries TRBV11-3 and TRBJ2-1; D is unresolved. Trimming cost V 2 bases and J 5 bases, with 7 bases left between them. Germline V gene sequence: CDR1 SGHNT, CDR2 YENEEA. The CDR3 is 13 residues long. As DNA, the CDR3 is TGTGCCAGCAGCTTATGGGCCGACAATGAGCAGTTCTTC. Translation: CASSLWADNEQFF.

This clonotype occurred many times. This beta chain is a stray read from a library made for alpha chains; its abundance is not meaningful. The rearrangement links TRBV10-3 to TRBJ2-7; TRBD1 matches at 9 bases. Unmatched junction bases numbered 10, after V lost 10 bases and J lost 3 bases. The CDR3 loop spans 14 amino acids. Per germline, CDR1 ENHRY and CDR2 SYGVKD. Here the CDR3 reads CATTGTGPNYEQYF. The DNA of the CDR3 is TGTGCCACTACCGGGACAGGGCCTAACTACGAGCAGTACTTC.

Comment on this clonotype: Found in a library prepared for alpha chains, this beta chain is an off-target read, and its abundance has little meaning. V and J are TRBV3-1 and TRBJ2-7; no reliable D call. The germline V and J ends were trimmed by 1 base and 4 bases, with 5 bases remaining between them. Germline loops: CDR1 LGHDT, CDR2 YNNKEL (reference sequence). The CDR3 has 12 residues. CDR3 region: CASSQGLYEQYF. Written as DNA, the CDR3 is TGTGCCAGCAGCCAAGGACTTTACGAGCAGTACTTC.

There are many counts of this clonotype. This beta chain is a stray read from a library made for alpha chains; its abundance is not meaningful. This sequence joins TRBV10-3 and TRBJ2-7; 7 nucleotides line up with TRBD1. Looked up from germline, CDR1 is ENHRY and CDR2 is SYGVKD. Trimming at V came to 8 bases and at J to 3 bases, leaving 7 bases not matched to a gene. The length of the CDR3 is 13 residues. In DNA form, the CDR3 reads TGTGCCATCCGACAGGGAAGACTCTACGAGCAGTACTTC. This sequence encodes CAIRQGRLYEQYF.

With regard to this clonotype: As an off-target read in a library built for alpha chains, this beta chain has a frequency of little significance. The V call is TRBV20-1, the J call TRBJ2-4; TRBD2 agrees at 13 bases. With V trimmed by 5 bases and J by 0 bases, 10 bases remained unmatched. This CDR3 comprises 18 residues. Germline V gene data show CDR1 as DFQATT and CDR2 as SNEGSKA (reference sequence). CDR3: CSAHPGLAGSLAKNIQYF. CDR3 nucleotides: TGCAGTGCTCATCCGGGACTAGCGGGATCACTAGCCAAAAACATTCAGTACTTC.

This clonotype ranks as medium-sized. A library made for alpha chains picked up this beta chain off target, so its size means little. CDR3 loop: CSARLPLAGNTDTQYF. CDR3 bases: TGCAGTGCTAGACTCCCACTAGCGGGGAACACAGATACGCAGTATTTT. This rearrangement joins TRBV20-1 to TRBJ2-3; 10 bases are a match to TRBD2. The junction had 7 bases not matched to a gene; V was cut back by 2 bases and J by 2 bases. The germline V gene has CDR1 DFQATT and CDR2 SNEGSKA (reference sequence). The CDR3 length is 16 residues.

This clonotype was counted ten times or more. The library was prepared for alpha chains; this beta chain is a stray read, so its frequency means little. V gene TRBV4-1 combines with J gene TRBJ2-2; no clear D. V shed 4 bases and J shed 5 bases, with 8 bases lying between them. The CDR3 consists of 13 residues. Germline CDR1 is MGHRA and CDR2 is YSYEKL. The CDR3 nucleotides read TGCGCCAGCAGCCCCCCGGAGACCGGGGAGCTGTTTTTT. Its translation is CASSPPETGELFF.

As regards this clonotype: This beta chain is an unintended read in a library built for alpha chains; its size means little. This CDR3 reads CSASKGGWGTEAFF. The CDR3 DNA sequence: TGCAGTGCTAGTAAGGGGGGATGGGGCACTGAAGCTTTCTTT. The chain employs TRBV20-1 and TRBJ1-1; D is perhaps TRBD1 (6 bases). Trimming shortened V by 3 bases and J by 4 bases, and 15 bases separated the two germline ends. This CDR3 is built from 14 residues. Germline V gene lookup returns CDR1 DFQATT and CDR2 SNEGSKA (reference sequence).

This clonotype came up many times. In a library made to pick up alpha chains, this beta chain is a stray read with a size that means little. The chain combines TRBV5-1 with TRBJ2-1; the match to TRBD2 covers 7 bases. The CDR3 is 15 residues long. With V trimmed by 0 bases and J by 8 bases, 8 bases remained unmatched. Germline V gene lookup returns CDR1 SGHRS and CDR2 YFSETQ. In DNA form, the CDR3 reads TGCGCCAGCAGCTTGGGTGGGAGGGCCGGAGATGAGCAGTTCTTC. Translating gives CASSLGGRAGDEQFF.

This clonotype is classed as medium-sized (0.01 to 0.1%). This beta chain lies outside the target of a library built for alpha chains; its clone size means little. J is TRBJ1-2 and V is TRBV4-2, with 7 bases aligning to TRBD1. J gave up 4 bases and V 1 base, and 6 bases lay outside the gene matches. This CDR3 contains 15 residues. Germline assignment: CDR1 LGHNA and CDR2 YNFKEQ. The DNA of the CDR3 is TGTGCCAGCAGCCAAGGGGGGACAGCGTCCTATGGCTACACCTTC. Its translation is CASSQGGTASYGYTF.

This clonotype was recorded many times. This beta chain lies outside the target of a library built for alpha chains; its clone size means little. The rearrangement uses TRBV28 and TRBJ2-7, with D perhaps TRBD1 (6 bases). There are 15 residues in the CDR3. Germline lookup yields CDR1 MDHEN and CDR2 SYDVKM. V was pared by 6 bases and J by 6 bases, with 21 bases between. Written as DNA, the CDR3 is TGTGCCAGCAGACTTACAGGGACCAGCAACCCCGAGCAGTACTTC. Amino acids: CASRLTGTSNPEQYF.

This clonotype appeared many times. This beta chain is a stray read from a library made for alpha chains; its abundance is not meaningful. The chain uses TRBV12-3 or TRBV12-4 and TRBJ1-2, with D unclear. The V gene lost 6 bases and the J gene lost 7 bases, with 12 bases spanning the gap. This CDR3 is 12 amino acids long. This CDR3 reads CASSLAAAGYTF. In DNA form, the CDR3 reads TGTGCCAGCAGCTTGGCGGCGGCTGGCTACACCTTC.

This clonotype is medium-sized (0.01 to 0.1%). The library was prepared for alpha chains; this beta chain is a stray read, so its frequency means little. The genes are TRBV5-1 and TRBJ2-7; 9 bases map to TRBD2. CDR1 SGHRS and CDR2 YFSETQ come from the germline V gene. This CDR3 spans 13 amino acids. After removal of 5 bases from V and 6 bases from J, the junction contained 6 bases not matched to a gene. The CDR3 DNA follows: TGCGCCAGCAGTCTAGCGGGAAAAAGCGAGCAGTACTTC. Amino acid sequence: CASSLAGKSEQYF.